This TCR beta chain was identified during a study of radiation and T cells in renal cell carcinoma. Study at large: Nephrectomy followed 15 Gy stereotactic body radiation by 4 weeks. Study-level points and caveats: From baseline, blood top tumor clonotypes peaked at 2 weeks post-radiation. Without pretreatment biopsies, baseline tumor clonotype presence was undetermined.

Trimming took 1 base from V and 8 from J, leaving 9 bases between them. Germline V gene lookup returns CDR1 MGHRA and CDR2 YSYEKL. This CDR3 spans 13 amino acids. Points on this clone: Its matching antigen is unknown.

The protocol was immunoSEQ multiplex PCR, while the TCRdb copy is restricted to in-frame clones and leaves out a portion. The sample lists some 80,000 clones; 65% to 90% were seen once. The time point: blood 2 weeks post-SBRT. Regarding treatment: 15 Gy SBRT to primary tumor, nephrectomy 4 weeks later. The tumor was a clear cell renal cell carcinoma. The V gene is TRBV4-1, the J gene TRBJ2-1; D may be TRBD1 (6 bases). Sequencing used blood, obtained from a patient whose treatment included radiotherapy and nephrectomy. The sequence was collected from a woman between 45 and 65 years old with renal cell carcinoma. The CDR3 here is CASSQAGAYEQFF. In nucleotides, the CDR3 is TGCGCCAGCAGCCAAGCAGGGGCGTATGAGCAGTTCTTC.